A single sample is the source of the 17 T cell receptor beta chains below, sequenced in a study of shared clonotypes between healthy human individuals. Data came from immunoSEQ multiplex PCR; TCRdb stores just in-frame clones and leaves some out. This sample has around 350,000 clones, with less than 75% found just once. The sample was memory CD4+ T cells sorted from blood. The subset here: CD45RA-negative fraction. These receptors originate from a man aged 30 to 39 in good health.

In this sample, this clone turned up once. The rearrangement links TRBV27 to TRBJ1-2, with D perhaps matching TRBD1 (6 bases). CDR1 is MNHEY, CDR2 SMNVEV, per germline (reference sequence). V gave up 8 bases and J gave up 6 bases, with 22 bases separating them. The CDR3 runs to 15 residues. CDR3 amino acids: CASAPFQGGSNGYTF. CDR3 nucleotides: TGTGCCAGCGCACCCTTCCAAGGGGGGTCCAATGGCTACACCTTC.

V and J are TRBV28 and TRBJ2-7, with 7 nucleotides matching TRBD1. V lost 4 bases, J lost 3 bases, and 18 bases stayed unmatched. The germline V gene has CDR1 MDHEN and CDR2 SYDVKM. CDR3 length: 18 residues. The CDR3 DNA reads TGTGCCAGCAGTTCCCTAGTGAGCAAACAGGGGAGATTCTACGAGCAGTACTTC. This encodes CASSSLVSKQGRFYEQYF.

The chain recombines TRBV7-9 with TRBJ2-1, with a weak D call TRBD1 (6 bases). Germline CDR1 reads SEHNR; CDR2 reads FQNEAQ (reference sequence). Trimming took 2 bases from V and 2 from J, leaving 10 bases between them. The CDR3 is 15 amino acids. DNA for the CDR3: TGTGCCAGCAGCTTAACGAGGGGGACCTACAATGAGCAGTTCTTC. Amino acids: CASSLTRGTYNEQFF.

In its sample, this clone was seen a few times. This chain links TRBV6-1 with TRBJ2-5; TRBD2 agrees at 9 bases. CDR3 length: 15 residues. Germline CDR1 reads MNHNS; CDR2 reads SASEGT. J was trimmed by 0 bases and V by 7 bases; bases with no gene match: 6. The CDR3, as DNA: TGTGCCAGCACTCTGTCTAGCGGGAACCAAGAGACCCAGTACTTC. This codes for CASTLSSGNQETQYF.

There are a few counts of this clone. V usage is TRBV7-2 and J usage is TRBJ2-7; D might be TRBD2 (7 bases). Trimming shortened V by 8 bases and J by 5 bases, and 13 bases separated the two germline ends. CDR1 SGHTA and CDR2 FQGNSA come from the germline V gene. This CDR3 comprises 12 residues. Here the CDR3 DNA reads TGTGCCAGCCGCCGGGGGGCCGACGAGCAGTACTTC. The encoded protein is CASRRGADEQYF.

This clone appeared a few times. The chain has TRBV5-1 and TRBJ2-4, with TRBD1 matching 7 bases. Germline CDR1 is SGHRS and CDR2 is YFSETQ. The CDR3 is made up of 15 amino acids. The ends lost 0 bases at V and 8 bases at J; junction bases unmatched: 8. The CDR3 DNA sequence: TGCGCCAGCAGCTTGGGACAGGGCAAGTCATACATTCAGTACTTC. The encoded protein is CASSLGQGKSYIQYF.

This clone was counted at least ten times. The chain recombines TRBV11-3 with TRBJ2-1, with D possibly being TRBD1 (6 bases). Germline values: CDR1 SGHNT, CDR2 YENEEA. Between the trimmed V and J ends, which lost 1 base and 12 bases, there was a span of 13 bases. The CDR3 loop spans 13 amino acids. DNA for the CDR3: TGTGCCAGCAGCTTAGGTCCCCAAGGGGGGCAGTTCTTC. Translation gives CASSLGPQGGQFF.

This clone was counted once. This sequence joins TRBV6-6 and TRBJ1-1; D is possibly TRBD1 (5 bases). The CDR3 covers 16 residues. Germline assignment: CDR1 MNHNY and CDR2 SVGAGI (reference sequence). Trimming pared 7 bases from V and 0 bases from J, leaving 18 bases between. CDR3 amino acids: CASNHRRTGLNTEAFF. As DNA, the CDR3 is TGTGCCAGCAATCATCGAAGGACGGGGCTGAACACTGAAGCTTTCTTT.

This chain uses TRBV18 with TRBJ2-4; D is possibly TRBD1 or TRBD2 (5 bases each). Trimming left V 3 bases short and J 3 bases short, with 15 bases between. The CDR3 is made up of 16 amino acids. The germline V gene has CDR1 KGHSH and CDR2 LQKENI. CDR3 DNA sequence: TGTGCCAGCTCACCGGACCGGCTGAGGGGCAAAAACATTCAGTACTTC. It codes for CASSPDRLRGKNIQYF.

About this clone itself: The same CDR3 is also encoded by other DNA sequences in this sample. The chain joins TRBV29-1 to TRBJ2-7, with 11 positions matching TRBD1. The V gene end was trimmed by 6 bases and the J gene end by 2 bases; junction bases not matched to a gene: 6. The CDR3 extends over 14 amino acids. Germline V gene lookup returns CDR1 SQVTM and CDR2 ANQGSEA. The DNA for the CDR3 is TGCAGCGTCGCGGGGGGACAGGGGGCCTACGAGCAGTACTTC. Translating gives CSVAGGQGAYEQYF.

The CDR3 bases are TGTGCCAGCAACATACAGGGGCGAAATGAAAAACTGTTTTTT. This codes for CASNIQGRNEKLFF. The chain carries TRBV2 and TRBJ1-4, with 7 bases matching TRBD1. Germline V gene data show CDR1 as SNHLY and CDR2 as FYNNEI. This CDR3 contains 14 residues. V dropped 7 bases and J dropped 5; count of bases not matched to a gene: 7.

The chain employs TRBV2 and TRBJ1-5; 9 bases map to TRBD1. This CDR3 contains 13 residues. Losses at the gene ends were 5 bases for V and 15 bases for J; bases not matched to a gene: 11. Germline-derived CDR1 and CDR2 are SNHLY and FYNNEI. This chain's CDR3 is CASSQDRGLHGHF. For the CDR3, the DNA is TGTGCCAGCAGTCAGGACAGGGGCCTCCATGGGCATTTT.

This rearrangement joins TRBV30 to TRBJ2-6; 7 bases are shared with TRBD2. This CDR3 region has 16 residues. Germline V CDR1 and CDR2: GTSNPN, SVGIG (reference sequence). J lost 4 bases, V lost 0 bases, and 6 bases had no gene match. CDR3 in amino acids: CAWSVPGGTGANVLTF. The CDR3 DNA sequence: TGTGCCTGGAGTGTACCGGGGGGTACAGGGGCCAACGTCCTGACTTTC.

This clone was picked up one time. The chain employs TRBV28 and TRBJ1-4, with 9 bases identical to TRBD1. This CDR3 spans 15 amino acids. V trimming: 3 bases; J trimming: 5 bases; junction bases outside the gene matches: 4. Germline V gene lookup returns CDR1 MDHEN and CDR2 SYDVKM. CDR3 DNA: TGTGCCAGCAGTTTCGGTGGACAGGGGAATGAAAAACTGTTTTTT. Amino acids: CASSFGGQGNEKLFF.

V and J are TRBV6-4 and TRBJ1-2; D gene unclear. This CDR3 spans 12 amino acids. Germline loops: CDR1 MRHNA, CDR2 SNTAGT. Between the trimmed V and J ends, which lost 10 bases and 7 bases, there was a span of 16 bases. The CDR3 sequence is CATRTDRGGYTF. CDR3 in DNA: TGTGCCACCAGGACGGACCGCGGTGGCTACACCTTC.

The gene calls are TRBV18 and TRBJ1-2, with D possibly being TRBD1 (5 bases). V lost 3 bases to trimming and J lost 2 bases, with 13 bases between them. This CDR3 region has 15 residues. Germline loops: CDR1 KGHSH, CDR2 LQKENI. CDR3 loop: CASSPSDRGNYGYTF. The CDR3 bases are TGTGCCAGCTCACCTTCAGATAGGGGAAACTATGGCTACACCTTC. Combining the CDR3 with reference TRBV18 and TRBJ1-2 gives the whole variable domain NAGVMQNPRHLVRRRGQEARLRCSPMKGHSHVYWYRQLPEEGLKFMVYLQKENIIDESGMPKERFSAEFPKEGPSILRIQQVVRGDSAAYFCASSPSDRGNYGYTFGSGTRLTVV.

This rearrangement joins TRBV30 to TRBJ1-5; 7 positions match TRBD1. CDR1 GTSNPN and CDR2 SVGIG come from the germline V gene (reference sequence). The CDR3 loop spans 14 amino acids. V was clipped by 4 bases and J by 2 bases; unmatched bases: 5. The CDR3 sequence: CAWKGAAGNQPQHF. For the CDR3, the DNA is TGTGCCTGGAAGGGGGCGGCGGGCAATCAGCCCCAGCATTTT. The full variable domain, in which reference TRBV30 and TRBJ1-5 provide the parts outside the CDR3, is SQTIHQWPATLVQPVGSPLSLECTVEGTSNPNLYWYRQAAGRGLQLLFYSVGIGQISSEVPQNLSASRPQDRQFILSSKKLLLSDSGFYLCAWKGAAGNQPQHFGDGTRLSIL.